The T cell receptor beta chain under discussion was sequenced for a study of blood T cells in healthy people across ages. General study findings and limits: Older age coincided with a roughly linear decline in TCR beta diversity per million T cells.

PCR was performed a second time for roughly 7 to 12 cycles using a sample-barcoded 5' primer and a J-beta primer mix. TCRdb recomputed calls from the 5' RACE reads with MiXCR, one row per CDR3 protein. The table has 2 million or so distinct CDR3 sequences, 49% seen once. Germline CDR1 reads DFQATT; CDR2 reads SNEGSKA (reference sequence). This CDR3 is 15 amino acids long. V was cut by 3 bases and J by 2 bases, with 16 bases left in between. Worth noting for this clonotype: The antigen is unknown.

This chain links TRBV20-1 with TRBJ1-2; D unclear. The TCR was taken from a woman in her 40s in good health. The material sequenced was blood. The CDR3 protein is CSARTEGLMNYGYTF. CDR3 sequence (DNA): TGCAGTGCTAGGACGGAGGGTTTAATGAACTATGGCTACACCTTC.